Listed here are 30 T cell receptor beta chains from one sample, sequenced in a study of CXCR3-negative and CXCR3-positive naive CD8 T cells. Preparation of TRB cDNA libraries relied on 5' RACE carrying UMI labels. TCRdb re-called the 5' RACE reads and catalogs CDR3 proteins one per entry, DNA excluded. The sample table includes around 41,000 distinct CDR3 sequences. Specimen: memory CD8+ T cells from blood. Every receptor here comes from a human donor in good health. Some clones in this sample may be carry-over from other donors' samples.

This chain joins TRBV10-3 and TRBJ2-1; TCRdb returns TRBD1, unconfirmable since there is no DNA. The CDR3 contains 13 residues. Looked up from germline, CDR1 is ENHRY and CDR2 is SYGVKD. This CDR3 reads CAIGQGTHNEQFF.

The chain joins TRBV7-9 to TRBJ2-1. The germline gives CDR1 SEHNR, CDR2 FQNEAQ (reference sequence). There are 15 residues in the CDR3. Here the CDR3 reads CASSSYLRPYNEQFF.

The chain combines TRBV20-1 with TRBJ2-4; the D call of TRBD1 rests on TCRdb alone, since no DNA is present to check it. The CDR3 runs to 13 residues. The germline V gene encodes CDR1 DFQATT and CDR2 SNEGSKA (reference sequence). The CDR3 is CSASNRVGNIQYF.

The V call is TRBV29-1, the J call TRBJ2-1; absent DNA, TCRdb's TRBD1 call cannot be checked. Per the germline V gene, CDR1 is SQVTM and CDR2 is ANQGSEA. The CDR3 spans 16 residues. The CDR3 is CSVASWTGSTYNEQFF.

The chain carries TRBV29-1 and TRBJ2-7. CDR3 size: 14 residues. The V gene's germline CDR1 is SQVTM and CDR2 ANQGSEA. The CDR3 spells CSVEDEAGSYEQYF.

The V gene is TRBV10-1, the J gene TRBJ1-2; the TRBD1 assignment by TCRdb is unverifiable without DNA. The CDR3 is 16 amino acids. Germline CDR1 and CDR2: WNHNN and SYGVQD (reference sequence). The CDR3 protein is CASSESGQGTNYGYTF.

This chain connects TRBV7-2 to TRBJ2-3; checking the TCRdb D call of TRBD2 is not possible without DNA. Germline CDR1 is SGHTA and CDR2 is FQGNSA. This CDR3 is 13 amino acids long. CDR3 residues: CASSSPPKDTQYF.

The chain couples TRBV7-9 to TRBJ2-1; TCRdb lists TRBD2, though no DNA is available to test this call. From germline, CDR1 is SEHNR and CDR2 FQNEAQ (reference sequence). CDR3 length equals 15 residues. The chain's CDR3 is CASTIRGLKNNEQFF.

The chain links TRBV28 to TRBJ1-4; no DNA is available, so the TRBD1 call from TCRdb remains unchecked. CDR3 size: 16 residues. The germline V gene encodes CDR1 MDHEN and CDR2 SYDVKM. The CDR3 reads CASSLGKGFTNEKLFF.

V gene TRBV27 combines with J gene TRBJ2-1. The CDR3 contains 12 residues. Germline-derived CDR1 and CDR2 are MNHEY and SMNVEV (reference sequence). The CDR3 protein is CAAVSSYNEQFF.

CDR3 sequence: CASSFGVRSLADTQYF. The chain recombines TRBV5-1 with TRBJ2-3; there is no DNA to check the TCRdb D call of TRBD1. CDR1 and CDR2 (germline): SGHRS, YFSETQ. The CDR3 is made up of 16 amino acids.

The CDR3 spells CASSPTVAGYNEQFF. This rearrangement joins TRBV4-2 to TRBJ2-1; TCRdb indicates TRBD2, and absent DNA this call remains unverified. CDR1 and CDR2 from the germline V gene are LGHNA and YNFKEQ. The CDR3 sequence is 15 residues long.

V usage is TRBV20-1 and J usage is TRBJ2-1; TCRdb's assignment of TRBD2 cannot be checked, as there is no DNA. The germline V gene has CDR1 DFQATT and CDR2 SNEGSKA (reference sequence). The CDR3 is made up of 16 amino acids. The CDR3 loop reads CSAREPGTRWGDEQFF.

The chain recombines TRBV5-1 with TRBJ2-7. CDR1 SGHRS and CDR2 YFSETQ come from the germline V gene. The CDR3 length is 14 residues. CDR3 amino acids: CASTWTGYSYEQYF.

The chain combines TRBV7-6 with TRBJ2-2. The CDR3 is 13 residues long. Per the germline V gene, CDR1 is SGHVS and CDR2 is FNYEAQ. The CDR3 reads CASSLRETGELFF.

The rearrangement links TRBV7-6 to TRBJ1-6; checking the TCRdb D call of TRBD1 is not possible without DNA. This CDR3 contains 16 residues. Germline V CDR1 and CDR2: SGHVS, FNYEAQ. The CDR3 here is CASSYSDGNYNSPLHF. Full variable domain (rest looked up from reference TRBV7-6 and TRBJ1-6): GAGVSQSPRYKVTKRGQDVALRCDPISGHVSLYWYRQALGQGPEFLTYFNYEAQQDKSGLPNDRFSAERPEGSISTLTIQRTEQRDSAMYRCASSYSDGNYNSPLHFGNGTRLTVT.

The rearrangement joins TRBV10-2 to TRBJ2-1; TCRdb picks TRBD1, but there is no DNA to check that call. CDR3 length: 15 residues. From germline, CDR1 is WSHSY and CDR2 SAAADI. Here the CDR3 reads CASSGSGTGRNERFF.

The chain carries TRBV3-1 and TRBJ2-2; TCRdb picks TRBD2, but there is no DNA to check that call. The CDR3 totals 15 residues. The germline V gene has CDR1 LGHDT and CDR2 YNNKEL (reference sequence). The CDR3 spells CASSQEVAGAGELFF.

The genes are TRBV3-1 and TRBJ2-5. The CDR3 is 14 residues long. Germline V gives CDR1 LGHDT, CDR2 YNNKEL (reference sequence). CDR3 sequence reads: CASSPRWQGETQYF.

The chain joins TRBV7-3 to TRBJ2-1; the TCRdb call, TRBD1, lacks DNA for checking. CDR3 length equals 16 residues. Germline V gene sequence: CDR1 SGHTA, CDR2 FQGTGA. The CDR3 region is CASSLGGQAIYNEQFF.

The chain is built from TRBV6-4 and TRBJ2-2; the TRBD1 assignment by TCRdb is unverifiable without DNA. Germline V lookup: CDR1 MRHNA, CDR2 SNTAGT. This CDR3 has 17 amino acids. CDR3 protein: CASSDSMLGDGTGELFF.

This chain connects TRBV3-2 to TRBJ2-7; TCRdb indicates TRBD1, and absent DNA this call remains unverified. TRBV3-2 is a documented pseudogene. The CDR3 runs to 17 residues. The CDR3 loop is CASSQTRQGREREEQYF.

The V and J genes are TRBV6-6 and TRBJ2-7; the D call of TRBD2 rests on TCRdb alone, since no DNA is present to check it. Germline CDR1 and CDR2: MNHNY and SVGAGI (reference sequence). The CDR3 covers 13 residues. Here the CDR3 reads CASNGPPSDEQYF.

The CDR3 loop is CASSQQDRLQETQYF. The chain joins TRBV27 to TRBJ2-5; TCRdb reports TRBD1, a call that lacks DNA to check it against. CDR3 length: 15 amino acids. Germline V gives CDR1 MNHEY, CDR2 SMNVEV (reference sequence).

V is TRBV7-2 and J is TRBJ2-7; TCRdb's assignment of TRBD1 cannot be checked, as there is no DNA. CDR1 SGHTA and CDR2 FQGNSA come from the germline V gene. CDR3 size: 13 residues. CDR3 amino acids: CASSSGVGDEQYF.

The V call is TRBV20-1, the J call TRBJ1-1; with no DNA, the TCRdb D assignment of TRBD1 cannot be verified. There are 12 residues in the CDR3. Germline loops: CDR1 DFQATT, CDR2 SNEGSKA (reference sequence). The CDR3 is CSAQRGDTEAFF.

CDR3: CASSLQRGGDETQYF. The chain has TRBV4-2 and TRBJ2-5; TCRdb's D call of TRBD2 is untestable without DNA. Per the germline V gene, CDR1 is LGHNA and CDR2 is YNFKEQ. This CDR3 comprises 15 residues.

The rearrangement links TRBV29-1 to TRBJ2-1; TCRdb lists TRBD2, though no DNA is available to test this call. The V gene's germline CDR1 is SQVTM and CDR2 ANQGSEA. This CDR3 contains 13 residues. This CDR3 reads CSVWTSSYNEQFF.

The chain couples TRBV28 to TRBJ1-3. Germline-derived CDR1 and CDR2 are MDHEN and SYDVKM. CDR3 length equals 13 residues. CDR3 loop: CASSELSGNTIYF.

J is TRBJ2-5 and V is TRBV28; TCRdb selects TRBD2, and the lack of DNA leaves this call unchecked. Germline lookup yields CDR1 MDHEN and CDR2 SYDVKM. The CDR3 runs 14 residues. The CDR3 loop reads CASNLLAGGKTQYF.